The T cell receptor (beta chain) under discussion was sequenced for a study of T cell changes during pregnancy in multiple sclerosis. Data came from immunoSEQ multiplex PCR; TCRdb stores just in-frame clones and leaves some out. The sample carries fewer than 50,000 clones, about 90% recorded once. The TCR was taken from a female donor in good health, enrolled as a control in a pregnancy study. The material sequenced was CD4+ T cells from peripheral blood mononuclear cells, taken in the second trimester of pregnancy.

CDR3 loop: CASSLVGSGQPQHF. The CDR3, as DNA: TGTGCCAGCAGCTTGGTTGGTTCGGGGCAGCCCCAGCATTTT. This chain connects TRBV5-6 to TRBJ1-5; D is unresolved. The CDR3 extends over 14 amino acids. Germline V lookup: CDR1 SGHDT, CDR2 YYEEEE. Trimming pared 0 bases from V and 7 bases from J, leaving 11 bases between.